This entry concerns a single TCR beta chain. The CDR3 is made up of 13 amino acids. Germline loops: CDR1 LGHDT, CDR2 YNNKEL (reference sequence). The germline V and J ends were trimmed by 4 bases and 6 bases, with 12 bases remaining between them. Per the study methods: Reference gene primer amplification gave nucleated cell count estimates. Produced via immunoSEQ multiplex PCR; TCRdb's table is partial and in-frame only. V and J calls and clone size are as listed in that table; D and trimming were resolved from the DNA. Of around 210,000 clones listed, more than 80% are singletons. The Seattle site enrolled patients during active infection and followed them longitudinally. The data are from a study of blood T cell repertoires in COVID-19. Study information: Researchers got acute and convalescent COVID-19 samples from the United States, Italy and Spain. T cells, B-cell-depleted T cells, or PBMCs provided the cDNA or gDNA that served as material.

The chain recombines TRBV3-1 (or the pseudogene TRBV3-2) with TRBJ1-1; D remains ambiguous. Sequencing was carried out using peripheral blood. The sequence came from a woman older than 75 with COVID-19, enrolled during active disease. CDR3 in amino acids: CASSPGGRSEAFF. In nucleotides, the CDR3 is TGTGCCAGCAGCCCAGGCGGGAGGTCTGAAGCTTTCTTT.